This TCR beta chain is from a study of T cell responses to AZD1222 COVID-19 vaccine. Study observations and caveats: Spike was spanned by vaccine-associated CD4 TCRs, which were dominant at 160-218 and 743-854. In a largely white British group with more females than males, clonal diversity was possibly underestimated. Within unmutated variant regions lay the reported targets of nearly half of spike-specific TCRs. With two AZD1222 doses given, Spike-specific TCR breadth and depth both rose.

Of note for this clone: No antigen is known for it.

The CDR3 spans 14 residues. The V end lost 5 bases, the J end lost 0 bases, and 10 bases lay between the germline ends. In germline, CDR1 is MNHNS, CDR2 SASEGT. Data came from immunoSEQ multiplex PCR; TCRdb stores just in-frame clones and leaves some out. The top ten clones hold about 4.5% of a sample with 120,000 or so clones, less than 95% of them seen once. The chain has TRBV6-1 and TRBJ1-1; D perhaps matches TRBD1 (5 bases). The receptor comes from an adult in good health. The source was peripheral blood, collected on day 0 of MenACWY control vaccination. CDR3 sequence reads: CASSQLTVNTEAFF. The CDR3, as DNA: TGTGCCAGCAGTCAGCTGACAGTGAACACTGAAGCTTTCTTT.